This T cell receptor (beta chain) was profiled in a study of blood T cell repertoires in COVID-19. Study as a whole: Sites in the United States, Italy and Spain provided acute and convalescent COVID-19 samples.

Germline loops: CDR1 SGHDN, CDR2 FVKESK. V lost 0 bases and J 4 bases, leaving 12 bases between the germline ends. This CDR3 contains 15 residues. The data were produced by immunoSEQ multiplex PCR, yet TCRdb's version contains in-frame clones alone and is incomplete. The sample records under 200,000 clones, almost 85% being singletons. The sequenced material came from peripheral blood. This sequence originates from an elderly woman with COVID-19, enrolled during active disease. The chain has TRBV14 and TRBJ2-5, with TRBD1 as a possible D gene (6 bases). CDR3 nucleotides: TGTGCCAGCAGCCAAGAAAGGGGGTTGGGAGAGACCCAGTACTTC. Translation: CASSQERGLGETQYF. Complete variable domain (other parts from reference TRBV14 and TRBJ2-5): EAGVTQFPSHSVIEKGQTVTLRCDPISGHDNLYWYRRVMGKEIKFLLHFVKESKQDESGMPNNRFLAERTGGTYSTLKVQPAELEDSGVYFCASSQERGLGETQYFGPGTRLLVL.